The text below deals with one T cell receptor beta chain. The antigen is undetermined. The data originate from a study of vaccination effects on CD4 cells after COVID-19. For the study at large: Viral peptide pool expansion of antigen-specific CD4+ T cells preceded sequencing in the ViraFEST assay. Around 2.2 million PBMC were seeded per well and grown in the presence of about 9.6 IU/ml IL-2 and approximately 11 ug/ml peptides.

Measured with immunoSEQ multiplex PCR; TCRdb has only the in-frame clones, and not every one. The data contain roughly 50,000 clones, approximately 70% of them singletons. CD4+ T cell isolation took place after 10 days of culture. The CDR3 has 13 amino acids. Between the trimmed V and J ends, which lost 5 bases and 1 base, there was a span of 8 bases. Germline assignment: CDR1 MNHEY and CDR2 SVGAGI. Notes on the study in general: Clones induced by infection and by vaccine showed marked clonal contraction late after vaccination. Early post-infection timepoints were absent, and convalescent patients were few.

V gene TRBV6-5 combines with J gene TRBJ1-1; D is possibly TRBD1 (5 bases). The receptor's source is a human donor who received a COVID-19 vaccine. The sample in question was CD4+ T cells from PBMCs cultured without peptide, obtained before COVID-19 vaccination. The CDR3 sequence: CASSRGPNTEAFF. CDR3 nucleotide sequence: TGTGCCAGCAGTAGGGGACCGAACACTGAAGCTTTCTTT.